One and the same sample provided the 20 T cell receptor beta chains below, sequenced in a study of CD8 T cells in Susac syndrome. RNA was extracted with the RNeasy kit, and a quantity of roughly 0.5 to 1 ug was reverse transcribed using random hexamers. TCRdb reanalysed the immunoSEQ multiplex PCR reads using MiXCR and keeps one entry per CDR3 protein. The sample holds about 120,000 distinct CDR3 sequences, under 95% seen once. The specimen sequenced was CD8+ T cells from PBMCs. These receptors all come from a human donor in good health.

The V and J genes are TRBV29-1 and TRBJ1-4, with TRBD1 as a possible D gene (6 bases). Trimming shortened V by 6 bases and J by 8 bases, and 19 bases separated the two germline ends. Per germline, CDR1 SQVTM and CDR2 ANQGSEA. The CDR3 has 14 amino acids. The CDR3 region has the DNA TGCAGCGTGGGAAAACAGGGTCGAGGGGAAAAACTGTTTTTT. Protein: CSVGKQGRGEKLFF. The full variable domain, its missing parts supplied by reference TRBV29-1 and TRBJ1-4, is SAVISQKPSRDICQRGTSLTIQCQVDSQVTMMFWYRQQPGQSLTLIATANQGSEATYESGFVIDKFPISRPNLTFSTLTVSNMSPEDSSIYLCSVGKQGRGEKLFFGSGTQLSVL.

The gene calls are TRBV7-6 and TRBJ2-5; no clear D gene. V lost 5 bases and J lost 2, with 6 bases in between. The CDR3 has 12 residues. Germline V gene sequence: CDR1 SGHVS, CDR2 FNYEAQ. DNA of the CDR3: TGTGCCAGCAGCACCCGTCAAGAGACCCAGTACTTC. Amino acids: CASSTRQETQYF.

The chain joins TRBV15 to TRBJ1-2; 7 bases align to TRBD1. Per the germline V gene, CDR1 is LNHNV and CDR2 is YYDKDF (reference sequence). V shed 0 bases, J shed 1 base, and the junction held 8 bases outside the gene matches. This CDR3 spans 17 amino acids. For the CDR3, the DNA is TGTGCCACCAGCAGAGATCTAAGGGGGCCTCTTAACTATGGCTACACCTTC. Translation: CATSRDLRGPLNYGYTF.

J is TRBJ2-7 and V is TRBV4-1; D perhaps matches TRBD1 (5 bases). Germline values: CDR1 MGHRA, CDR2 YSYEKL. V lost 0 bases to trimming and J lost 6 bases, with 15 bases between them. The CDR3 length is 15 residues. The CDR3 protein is CASSQDPAWGSEQYF. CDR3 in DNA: TGCGCCAGCAGCCAAGACCCGGCCTGGGGCTCCGAGCAGTACTTC.

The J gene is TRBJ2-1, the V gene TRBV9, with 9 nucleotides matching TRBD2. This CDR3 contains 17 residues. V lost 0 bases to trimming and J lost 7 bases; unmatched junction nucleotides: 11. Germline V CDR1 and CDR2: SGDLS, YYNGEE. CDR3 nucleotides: TGTGCCAGCAGCGTAGTATTAGGAGCGGGAGGATCTAATGAGCAGTTCTTC. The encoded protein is CASSVVLGAGGSNEQFF.

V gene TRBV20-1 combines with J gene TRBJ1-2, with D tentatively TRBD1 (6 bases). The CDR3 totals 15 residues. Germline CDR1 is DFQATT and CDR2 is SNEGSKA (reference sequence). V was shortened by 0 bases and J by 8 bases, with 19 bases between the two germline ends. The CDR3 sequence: CSAREATGAEGGYTF. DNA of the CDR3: TGCAGTGCTAGAGAGGCTACGGGGGCGGAGGGGGGCTACACCTTC.

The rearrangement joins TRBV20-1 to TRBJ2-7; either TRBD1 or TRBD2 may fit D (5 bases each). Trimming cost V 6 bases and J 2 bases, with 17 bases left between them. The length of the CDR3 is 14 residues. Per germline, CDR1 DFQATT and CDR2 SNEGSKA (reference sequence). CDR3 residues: CSATPRDDTYEQYF. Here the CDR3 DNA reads TGCAGTGCCACACCACGGGACGACACCTACGAGCAGTACTTC.

This CDR3 is CACPTTGSITGELFF. In DNA form, the CDR3 reads TGTGCCTGTCCCACGACAGGTTCGATCACCGGGGAGCTGTTTTTT. This sequence joins TRBV30 and TRBJ2-2, with D possibly being TRBD1 (6 bases). The CDR3 is 15 amino acids. The V gene's germline CDR1 is GTSNPN and CDR2 SVGIG (reference sequence). V was pared by 6 bases and J by 4 bases, with 18 bases between.

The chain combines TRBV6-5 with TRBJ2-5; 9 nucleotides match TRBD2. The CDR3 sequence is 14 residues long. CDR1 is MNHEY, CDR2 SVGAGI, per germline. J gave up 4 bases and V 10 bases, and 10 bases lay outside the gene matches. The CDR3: CAIGASGNTETQYF. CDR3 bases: TGTGCCATTGGGGCTAGCGGGAATACAGAGACCCAGTACTTC.

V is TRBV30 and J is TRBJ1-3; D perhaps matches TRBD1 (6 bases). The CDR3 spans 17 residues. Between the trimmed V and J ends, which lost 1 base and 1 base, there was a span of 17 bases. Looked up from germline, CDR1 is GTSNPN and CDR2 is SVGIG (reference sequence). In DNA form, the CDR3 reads TGTGCCTGGAGTGGAGGAGCAACAGGGTATTCTGGAAACACCATATATTTT. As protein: CAWSGGATGYSGNTIYF.

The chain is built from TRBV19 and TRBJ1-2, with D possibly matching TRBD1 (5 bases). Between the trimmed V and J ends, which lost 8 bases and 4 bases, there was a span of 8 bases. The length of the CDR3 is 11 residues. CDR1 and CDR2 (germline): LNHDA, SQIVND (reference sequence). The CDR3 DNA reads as TGTGCCAGTTGGGACGGCTATGGCTACACCTTC. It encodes CASWDGYGYTF.

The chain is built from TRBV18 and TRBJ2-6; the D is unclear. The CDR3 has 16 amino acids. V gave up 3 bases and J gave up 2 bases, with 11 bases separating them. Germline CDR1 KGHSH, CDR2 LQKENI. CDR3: CASSPYSTAGANVLTF. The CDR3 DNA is TGTGCCAGCTCACCTTATTCTACCGCTGGGGCCAACGTCCTGACTTTC.

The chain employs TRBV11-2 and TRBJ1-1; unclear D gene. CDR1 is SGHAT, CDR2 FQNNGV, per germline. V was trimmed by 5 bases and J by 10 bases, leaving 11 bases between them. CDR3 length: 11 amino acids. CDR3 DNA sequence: TGTGCCAGCAGCCGGCACACGGGAGCTTTCTTT. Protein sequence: CASSRHTGAFF.

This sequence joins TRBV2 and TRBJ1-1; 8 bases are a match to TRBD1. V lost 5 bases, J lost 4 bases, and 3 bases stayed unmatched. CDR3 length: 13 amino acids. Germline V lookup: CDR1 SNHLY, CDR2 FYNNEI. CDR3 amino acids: CASSRQGSTEAFF. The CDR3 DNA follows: TGTGCCAGCAGTCGACAGGGGAGCACTGAAGCTTTCTTT.

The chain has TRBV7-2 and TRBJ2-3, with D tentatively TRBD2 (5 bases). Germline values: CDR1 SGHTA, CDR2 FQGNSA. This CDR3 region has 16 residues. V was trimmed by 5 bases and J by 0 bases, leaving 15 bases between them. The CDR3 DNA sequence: TGTGCCAGCAGCCCCCTCGCGGGCGCTAGCACAGATACGCAGTATTTT. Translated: CASSPLAGASTDTQYF.

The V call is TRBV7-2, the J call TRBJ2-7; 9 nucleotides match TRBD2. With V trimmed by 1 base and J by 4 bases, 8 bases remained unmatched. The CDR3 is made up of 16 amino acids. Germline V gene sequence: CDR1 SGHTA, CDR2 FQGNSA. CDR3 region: CASSLDALSGRYEQYF. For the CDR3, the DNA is TGTGCCAGCAGCTTAGACGCCCTTAGCGGGAGATACGAGCAGTACTTC.

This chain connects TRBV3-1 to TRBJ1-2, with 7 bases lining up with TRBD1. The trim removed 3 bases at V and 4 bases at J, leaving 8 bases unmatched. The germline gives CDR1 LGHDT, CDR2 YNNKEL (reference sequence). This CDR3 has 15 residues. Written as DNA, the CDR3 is TGTGCCAGCAGCCATGGCGGGGACAGCATCTATGGCTACACCTTC. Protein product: CASSHGGDSIYGYTF.

Here the CDR3 DNA reads TGTGCCAGCAGCCAGACGGGGATCCCTAATGAGCAGTTCTTC. Its protein product is CASSQTGIPNEQFF. The V and J genes are TRBV3-1 and TRBJ2-1; D possibly corresponds to TRBD2 (5 bases). Germline lookup yields CDR1 LGHDT and CDR2 YNNKEL (reference sequence). The V end was cut by 3 bases, the J end by 7 bases, with 13 bases between. There are 14 residues in the CDR3.

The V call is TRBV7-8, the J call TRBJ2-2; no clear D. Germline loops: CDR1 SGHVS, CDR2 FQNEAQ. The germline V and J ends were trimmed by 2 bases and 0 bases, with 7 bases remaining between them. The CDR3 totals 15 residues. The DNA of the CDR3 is TGTGCCAGCAGCTTATCCTTACCGAACACCGGGGAGCTGTTTTTT. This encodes CASSLSLPNTGELFF.

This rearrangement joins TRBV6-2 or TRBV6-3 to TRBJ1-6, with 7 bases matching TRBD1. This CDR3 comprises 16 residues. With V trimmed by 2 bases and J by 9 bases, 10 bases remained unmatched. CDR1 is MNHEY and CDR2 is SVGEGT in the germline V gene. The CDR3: CASSYPPGQRFSPLHF. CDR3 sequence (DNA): TGTGCCAGCAGTTACCCGCCGGGACAGCGATTTTCACCCCTCCACTTT.